This record concerns one T cell receptor (beta chain) sequence. This CDR3 is built from 12 residues. Germline CDR1 reads SEHNR; CDR2 reads FQNEAQ (reference sequence). Trimming pared 1 base from V and 6 bases from J, leaving 7 bases between. This record comes from a study of blood T cell repertoires in COVID-19. Sequencing used immunoSEQ multiplex PCR; TCRdb keeps in-frame clones, though not all of them. The table has more than 95,000 clones, 89% seen once. Sample: peripheral blood. The TCR originated in a woman aged 60 to 75 with acute or convalescent COVID-19. V gene TRBV7-9 combines with J gene TRBJ2-7; possible D gene TRBD1, 6 bases. The CDR3 DNA is TGTGCCAGCAGCTTAGAACAGGGCGAGCAGTACTTC. This gives the protein CASSLEQGEQYF.